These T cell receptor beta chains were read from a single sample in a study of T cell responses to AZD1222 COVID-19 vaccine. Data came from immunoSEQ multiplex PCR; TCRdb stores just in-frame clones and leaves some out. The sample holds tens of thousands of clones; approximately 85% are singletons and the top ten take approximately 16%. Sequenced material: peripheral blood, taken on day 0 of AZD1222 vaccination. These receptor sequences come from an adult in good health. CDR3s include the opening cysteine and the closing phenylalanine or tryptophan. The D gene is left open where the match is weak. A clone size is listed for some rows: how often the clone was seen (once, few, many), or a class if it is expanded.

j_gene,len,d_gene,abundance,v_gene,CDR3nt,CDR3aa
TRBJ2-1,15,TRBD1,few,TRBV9,TGTGCCAGCAGCGTAGCCGGGACAGGGTTTCGGGAGCAGTTCTTC,CASSVAGTGFREQFF
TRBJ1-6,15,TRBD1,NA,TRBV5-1,TGCGCCAGCAGCTTGGCCTTCACAGGGGATTCACCCCTCCACTTT,CASSLAFTGDSPLHF
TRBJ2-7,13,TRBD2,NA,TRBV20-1,TGCAGTGCTAGTTTAGCGGGGGTAAACGAGCAGTACTTC,CSASLAGVNEQYF
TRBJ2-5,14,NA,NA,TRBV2,TGTGCCAGCAGACCAATCAGAAGAGAAGAGACCCAGTACTTC,CASRPIRREETQYF
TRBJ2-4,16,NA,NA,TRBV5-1,TGCGCCAGCAGCTCCATTCAGGGGTCTGCCAAAAACATTCAGTACTTC,CASSSIQGSAKNIQYF
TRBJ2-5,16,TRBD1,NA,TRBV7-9,TGTGCCAGCAGCTCCTCCGGGACAGGGGGCGGAGAGACCCAGTACTTC,CASSSSGTGGGETQYF
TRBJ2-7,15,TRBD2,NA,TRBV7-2,TGTGCCAGCAGGTACACCACTAGCGGGGATTACGAGCAGTACTTC,CASRYTTSGDYEQYF
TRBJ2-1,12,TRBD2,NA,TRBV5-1,TGCGCCAGTAGATCCGGGGGGAATGAGCAGTTCTTC,CASRSGGNEQFF
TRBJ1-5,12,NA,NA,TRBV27,TGTGCCAGCAGTTCAGCGGATCAGCCCCAGCATTTT,CASSSADQPQHF
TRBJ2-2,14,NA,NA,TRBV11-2,TGTGCCAGCGTAGGACAGCCGAACACCGGGGAGCTGTTTTTT,CASVGQPNTGELFF
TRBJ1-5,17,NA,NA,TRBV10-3,TGTGCCATCAGTGAGAGGCAGGGCGGTTGGAGCAATCAGCCCCAGCATTTT,CAISERQGGWSNQPQHF
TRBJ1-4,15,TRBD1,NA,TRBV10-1,TGCGCCAGCAGTGAAGAGGGACAGGGGAATGAAAAACTGTTTTTT,CASSEEGQGNEKLFF
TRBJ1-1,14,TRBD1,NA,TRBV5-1,TGCGCCAGCAGCTCCGGGACAGGGGGCACTGAAGCTTTCTTT,CASSSGTGGTEAFF
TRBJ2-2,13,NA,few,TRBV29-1,TGCAGCGTTTCCTCGCGGGTTAGCGGGGAGCTGTTTTTT,CSVSSRVSGELFF
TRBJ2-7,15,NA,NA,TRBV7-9,TGTGCCAGCAGCTTAGTTGGCCCCGACCGGGCCGAGCAGTACTTC,CASSLVGPDRAEQYF
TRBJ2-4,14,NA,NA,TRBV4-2,TGTGCCAGCAGCTCACAGGGACCCCGGGACATTCAGTACTTC,CASSSQGPRDIQYF
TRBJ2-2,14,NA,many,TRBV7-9,TGTGCCAGCAGCCCACGGGCCTACACCGGGGAGCTGTTTTTT,CASSPRAYTGELFF
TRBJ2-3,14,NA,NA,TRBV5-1,TGCGCCAGCAGAGATGGACCCGGGACAGATACGCAGTATTTT,CASRDGPGTDTQYF
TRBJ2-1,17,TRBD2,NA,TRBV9,TGTGCCAGCAGCCAGACAGCTGGGGGGACTAGCGGCAATGAGCAGTTCTTC,CASSQTAGGTSGNEQFF
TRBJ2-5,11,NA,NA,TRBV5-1,TGCGCCAGCAGCTTCAAAGAGACCCAGTACTTC,CASSFKETQYF
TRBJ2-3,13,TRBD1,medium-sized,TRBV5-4,TGTGCCAGTACGGACAGGGTTGTGGATACGCAGTATTTT,CASTDRVVDTQYF
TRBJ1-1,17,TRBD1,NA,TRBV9,TGTGCCAGCAGCGTAGCAAGAACCGGGACAGGGACCACTGAAGCTTTCTTT,CASSVARTGTGTTEAFF
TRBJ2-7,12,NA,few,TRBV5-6,TGTGCCAGCAGCCTAGGGGGTTACGAGCAGTACTTC,CASSLGGYEQYF
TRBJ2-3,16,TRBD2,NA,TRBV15,TGTGCCACCACCCAACAGCGCGGGGGGCGGACAGATACGCAGTATTTT,CATTQQRGGRTDTQYF
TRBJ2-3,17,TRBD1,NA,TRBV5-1,TGCGCCAGCAGCCCAGGACAGGGAAGAGTTGGAGGAGATACGCAGTATTTT,CASSPGQGRVGGDTQYF
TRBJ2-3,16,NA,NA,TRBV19,TGTGCCAGTAGTCTTGGGGGCCAGACTGGCACAGATACGCAGTATTTT,CASSLGGQTGTDTQYF
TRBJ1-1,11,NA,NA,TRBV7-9,TGTGCCAGCAGATACGAGAAGCGAGCTTTCTTT,CASRYEKRAFF
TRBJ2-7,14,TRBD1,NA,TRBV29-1,TGCAGCGTTGCCTCCGGGACAGGCTCCTACGAGCAGTACTTC,CSVASGTGSYEQYF
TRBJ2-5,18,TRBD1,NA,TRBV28,TGTGCCAGCAACATACGATCCCGGGACAGGGCGTTTATGGAGACCCAGTACTTC,CASNIRSRDRAFMETQYF
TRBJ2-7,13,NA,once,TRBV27,TGTGCCAGCAGTTTCTCCAGGATCCACGAGCAGTACTTC,CASSFSRIHEQYF
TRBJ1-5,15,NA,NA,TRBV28,TGTGCCAGCAGTTTACACGACAGTAGCAATCAGCCCCAGCATTTT,CASSLHDSSNQPQHF
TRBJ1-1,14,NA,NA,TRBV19,TGTGCCAGTAAAGACCGTCGTCGGAACACTGAAGCTTTCTTT,CASKDRRRNTEAFF
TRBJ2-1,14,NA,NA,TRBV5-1,TGCGCCAGCGGCTTAGAGGGCTCCTACAATGAGCAGTTCTTC,CASGLEGSYNEQFF
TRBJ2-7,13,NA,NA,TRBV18,TGTGCCAGCTCGCCCGGGACGGGCAGGGAGCAGTACTTC,CASSPGTGREQYF
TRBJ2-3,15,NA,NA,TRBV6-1,TGTGCCAGCAGTGAAGGGACTAAGGCTCCCGTTACGCAGTATTTT,CASSEGTKAPVTQYF
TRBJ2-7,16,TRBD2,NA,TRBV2,TGTGCCAGCAGTGAAGTCCAGCGGGGAACCTCCTACGAGCAGTACTTC,CASSEVQRGTSYEQYF
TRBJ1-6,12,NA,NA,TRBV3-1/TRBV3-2,TGTGCCAGCAGCCAAGATAATTCACCCCTCCACTTT,CASSQDNSPLHF